The 30 T cell receptor beta chains in this list originate from one sample, sequenced in a study of blood T cells in healthy people across ages (dated by TCRdb to between 2014 and 2017). Library preparation employed 5' RACE. Sequenced using an Illumina HiSeq 2500. A second roughly 6 to 11 cycle PCR used a sample-barcoded 5' primer and a J-beta primer mix. TCRdb ran its own pipeline on the public reads, namely fastp trimming at Q25 and MiXCR clone calling, and kept in-frame beta chains. Rows are unified per CDR3 protein, each entry keeping the most common DNA and genes. This sample has under 2,000,000 distinct CDR3 sequences in its table, and about 49% of those were observed once. Of the sample, approximately 2.1% falls within the top ten clones. The material sequenced was blood. These receptors originate from a woman in her 40s in good health.

This clonotype was found a few times. The genes are TRBV5-5 and TRBJ1-5; the D is unclear. The CDR3 contains 15 residues. In germline, CDR1 is SGHKS, CDR2 YYEKEE (reference sequence). Trimming cost V 2 bases and J 4 bases, with 13 bases left between them. The CDR3 DNA is TGTGCCAGCAGCTTAGCCATTGGAGGGAATCAGCCCCAGCATTTT. Translation gives CASSLAIGGNQPQHF.

The rearrangement links TRBV4-3 to TRBJ2-5, with D possibly TRBD1 on 7 matching bases. Germline V gene data show CDR1 as LGHNA and CDR2 as YSLEER. V was clipped by 4 bases and J by 5 bases, with 20 bases between them. CDR3 length: 16 residues. The CDR3 region is CASSLLAGTDGETQYF. In nucleotides, the CDR3 is TGCGCCAGCAGCCTCCTGGCGGGGACAGATGGTGAGACCCAGTACTTC.

This clonotype was recorded only once. The genes are TRBV28 and TRBJ2-7, with TRBD1 matching 7 bases. Germline trimming cut 6 bases from V and 3 bases from J; bases unmatched to any gene: 17. CDR1 is MDHEN and CDR2 is SYDVKM in the germline V gene. This CDR3 is built from 17 residues. The CDR3 reads CASSPGGAGGTSYEQYF. DNA of the CDR3: TGTGCCAGCAGCCCCGGTGGGGCAGGGGGTACCAGCTACGAGCAGTACTTC.

This rearrangement joins TRBV20-1 to TRBJ2-4; TRBD2 is a possible D gene (7 bases). Germline V gene lookup returns CDR1 DFQATT and CDR2 SNEGSKA (reference sequence). The CDR3 totals 14 residues. V lost 5 bases, J lost 2 bases, and 13 bases lay in between. Here the CDR3 reads CSAPGGATKNIQYF. As DNA, the CDR3 is TGCAGTGCTCCGGGGGGCGCAACCAAAAACATTCAGTACTTC.

The gene calls are TRBV29-1 and TRBJ2-6, with D unclear. CDR3 length: 15 residues. V lost 6 bases and J lost 1, with 13 bases in between. The germline CDR1 and CDR2 sequences are SQVTM and ANQGSEA. The CDR3 loop reads CSVRDGRSGANVLTF. CDR3 nucleotides: TGCAGCGTCCGTGACGGAAGATCTGGGGCCAACGTCCTGACTTTC.

The rearrangement joins TRBV27 to TRBJ1-2; 9 bases align to TRBD1. CDR1 is MNHEY, CDR2 SMNVEV, per germline (reference sequence). V was pared by 5 bases and J by 9 bases, with 10 bases of the junction left unmatched. CDR3 length: 14 residues. As DNA, the CDR3 is TGTGCCAGCAGTCCACGCCGGACAGGGGTACGCTACACCTTC. Protein product: CASSPRRTGVRYTF.

This chain links TRBV7-8 with TRBJ2-7, with TRBD1 matching over 11 bases. The V gene's germline CDR1 is SGHVS and CDR2 FQNEAQ. CDR3 size: 17 residues. V lost 6 bases, J lost 0 bases, and 10 bases stayed unmatched. CDR3 protein: CASRQPSGTGGSYEQYF. The CDR3 bases are TGTGCCAGCAGACAACCCTCCGGGACAGGGGGCTCCTACGAGCAGTACTTC.

This chain links TRBV6-2 or TRBV6-3 with TRBJ1-1, with TRBD1 matching 7 bases. V lost 8 bases, J lost 7 bases, and 7 bases stayed unmatched. Looked up from germline, CDR1 is MNHEY and CDR2 is SVGEGT. This CDR3 has 12 residues. CDR3: CASGSTGFEAFF. CDR3 bases: TGTGCCAGCGGATCGACAGGGTTTGAAGCTTTCTTT.

The genes are TRBV7-9 and TRBJ2-7; 10 bases map to TRBD1. Germline CDR1 reads SEHNR; CDR2 reads FQNEAQ (reference sequence). The CDR3 sequence is 16 residues long. V dropped 3 bases and J dropped 7; count of bases not matched to a gene: 12. CDR3 protein: CASSFNRGTGDNEQYF. The CDR3 DNA reads TGTGCCAGCAGCTTCAACCGAGGGACAGGGGACAATGAGCAGTACTTC. The variable domain in full, completed from reference TRBV7-9 and TRBJ2-7, reads DTGVSQNPRHKITKRGQNVTFRCDPISEHNRLYWYRQTLGQGPEFLTYFQNEAQLEKSRLLSDRFSAERPKGSFSTLEIQRTEQGDSAMYLCASSFNRGTGDNEQYFGPGTRLTVT.

The rearrangement uses TRBV6-1 and TRBJ2-1; 10 nucleotides match TRBD1. The end of the DNA aligns better with TRBJ2-7, so the J call may be wrong. The length of the CDR3 is 16 residues. Germline loops: CDR1 MNHNS, CDR2 SASEGT. The CDR3 DNA follows: TGTGCCAGCAGTCTTCCCCCGGGACAGGGGTGGTACGAGCAGTACTTC. Protein product: CASSLPPGQGWYEQYF.

The chain links TRBV20-1 to TRBJ2-3; D call uncertain. Germline V gene sequence: CDR1 DFQATT, CDR2 SNEGSKA (reference sequence). CDR3 length: 14 residues. With 5 bases removed from V and 2 bases from J, the gap between germline ends came to 14 bases. The CDR3 coding sequence is TGCAGTGCTCTGGTAGCTCTTAACACAGATACGCAGTATTTT. As protein: CSALVALNTDTQYF.

V is TRBV6-5 and J is TRBJ2-5; D is perhaps TRBD1 or TRBD2 (5 bases each). The V end was cut by 2 bases, the J end by 2 bases, with 9 bases between. CDR1 is MNHEY and CDR2 is SVGAGI in the germline V gene. The CDR3 spans 14 residues. The CDR3 protein is CASSYPGRQETQYF. CDR3 coding DNA: TGTGCCAGCAGTTACCCGGGACGGCAAGAGACCCAGTACTTC.

This chain connects TRBV12-3 or TRBV12-4 to TRBJ2-5; unclear D gene. The CDR3 is 11 amino acids. The germline V and J ends were trimmed by 5 bases and 11 bases, with 12 bases remaining between them. The CDR3 loop is CASSLMREQYF. The CDR3, as DNA: TGTGCCAGCAGTCTGATGCGTGAGCAGTACTTC.

The V call is TRBV5-6, the J call TRBJ2-1, with D tentatively TRBD1 or TRBD2 (5 bases each). Germline-derived CDR1 and CDR2 are SGHDT and YYEEEE. The V end lost 4 bases, the J end lost 6 bases, and 17 bases lay between the germline ends. The CDR3 loop spans 15 amino acids. The CDR3 is CASSGTDHPRNEQFF. The CDR3 nucleotides read TGTGCCAGCAGCGGGACGGATCACCCTCGCAATGAGCAGTTCTTC.

Only one count was recorded for this clonotype. The chain joins TRBV6-1 to TRBJ2-7; tentative D call: TRBD1 (6 bases). CDR1 and CDR2 (germline): MNHNS, SASEGT. The germline V and J ends were trimmed by 0 bases and 3 bases, with 18 bases remaining between them. This CDR3 has 17 residues. Here the CDR3 reads CASSEALPGTQLYEQYF. Written as DNA, the CDR3 is TGTGCCAGCAGTGAAGCCCTTCCGGGGACACAGCTCTACGAGCAGTACTTC.

V gene TRBV20-1 combines with J gene TRBJ2-6, with D uncertain. This CDR3 is built from 13 residues. Germline lookup yields CDR1 DFQATT and CDR2 SNEGSKA (reference sequence). The V end was cut by 5 bases, the J end by 2 bases, with 7 bases between. The CDR3 DNA is TGCAGTGCTGGGGAACCTGGGGCCAACGTCCTGACTTTC. It yields the protein CSAGEPGANVLTF.

The genes are TRBV6-2 or TRBV6-3 and TRBJ2-7, with D uncertain. Trimming pared 6 bases from V and 0 bases from J, leaving 18 bases between. The CDR3 extends over 16 amino acids. CDR1 and CDR2 from the germline V gene are MNHEY and SVGEGT. In DNA form, the CDR3 reads TGTGCCAGCAGCCAAGACGGACGGCAAAGCTCCTACGAGCAGTACTTC. Translating gives CASSQDGRQSSYEQYF.

This chain connects TRBV9 to TRBJ2-1, with TRBD1 matching 11 bases. CDR1 and CDR2 (germline): SGDLS, YYNGEE. The CDR3 has 15 amino acids. The junction had 6 bases not matched to a gene; V was cut back by 4 bases and J by 6 bases. CDR3 in amino acids: CASSFGTGGLNEQFF. Here the CDR3 DNA reads TGTGCCAGCAGCTTCGGGACAGGGGGACTCAATGAGCAGTTCTTC.

This clonotype was observed once. This chain connects TRBV20-1 to TRBJ2-4; 10 bases match TRBD2. The J call is doubtful: the DNA matches TRBJ2-7 better. CDR3 length: 15 amino acids. Germline lookup yields CDR1 DFQATT and CDR2 SNEGSKA (reference sequence). CDR3 bases: TGCAGTGCTAGGGCCCAGCGGGGGGGCGTTTACGAGCAGTACTTC. It codes for CSARAQRGGVYEQYF.

This clonotype was found a few times. The V and J genes are TRBV3-1 and TRBJ2-1; 8 bases fit TRBD1. Germline V gene sequence: CDR1 LGHDT, CDR2 YNNKEL (reference sequence). There are 15 residues in the CDR3. The V segment lost 3 bases and the J segment 3 bases; nucleotides outside the gene matches: 4. The CDR3 nucleotides read TGTGCCAGCAGCCAGGGGACAGGCTTCTACAATGAGCAGTTCTTC. Translating it yields CASSQGTGFYNEQFF.

Here the CDR3 DNA reads TGTGCCATATCGGACATTAGCTCCTACGAGCAGTACTTC. It codes for CAISDISSYEQYF. This rearrangement joins TRBV6-1 to TRBJ2-7; D possibly corresponds to TRBD1 (5 bases). The V end lost 10 bases, the J end lost 0 bases, and 13 bases lay between the germline ends. CDR1 is MNHNS, CDR2 SASEGT, per germline. This CDR3 has 13 residues.

In its sample, this clonotype was seen a few times. The chain couples TRBV7-8 to TRBJ2-5, with D maybe TRBD2 (6 bases). The V gene's germline CDR1 is SGHVS and CDR2 FQNEAQ. With 4 bases removed from V and 3 bases from J, the gap between germline ends came to 24 bases. The CDR3 totals 18 residues. This CDR3 is CASSYERRKGRREETQYF. The CDR3 DNA reads TGTGCCAGCAGCTACGAGCGACGCAAGGGGAGGCGAGAAGAGACCCAGTACTTC.

This chain links TRBV6-5 with TRBJ1-4, with D unresolved. Trimming removed 3 bases at V and 4 bases at J, with 12 bases between. There are 15 residues in the CDR3. CDR1 and CDR2 from the germline V gene are MNHEY and SVGAGI. The CDR3 bases are TGTGCCAGCAGTTATTCCGTGGGCGGTAATGAAAAACTGTTTTTT. Translation: CASSYSVGGNEKLFF.

V usage is TRBV28 and J usage is TRBJ2-1; 10 positions agree with TRBD1. V trimming: 9 bases; J trimming: 7 bases; junction bases outside the gene matches: 15. The CDR3 runs to 16 residues. Germline V CDR1 and CDR2: MDHEN, SYDVKM. DNA of the CDR3: TGTGCCAGTTTGTCGACGGGACAGGGGCGTACGAATGAGCAGTTCTTC. It encodes CASLSTGQGRTNEQFF.

This clonotype occurred once. The junction and the germline gene differ at one end; a read error may be behind it. The V call is TRBV4-3, the J call TRBJ1-2, with D hard to call. CDR3 length: 14 amino acids. CDR1 and CDR2 (germline): LGHNA, YSLEER. CDR3 sequence: CASGQAVRNYGYTF. DNA of the CDR3: TGCGCCAGCGGCCAAGCGGTCCGAAACTATGGCTACACCTTC.

The rearrangement joins TRBV6-1 to TRBJ2-1; 10 positions match TRBD2. This CDR3 has 18 residues. Germline CDR1 MNHNS, CDR2 SASEGT. V dropped 2 bases and J dropped 0; count of bases not matched to a gene: 7. DNA of the CDR3: TGTGCCAGCAGTGAAAGGAGCGGGGGGGCTAGCTCCTACAATGAGCAGTTCTTC. Its protein is CASSERSGGASSYNEQFF.

Here the CDR3 DNA reads TGTGCCAGCAGCTTATTGGGTCGGGCAGCCTACGATGGCTACACCTTC. Protein product: CASSLLGRAAYDGYTF. The chain employs TRBV7-2 and TRBJ1-2; no clear D gene. Between the trimmed V and J ends, which lost 2 bases and 6 bases, there was a span of 19 bases. CDR3 length: 16 residues. CDR1 is SGHTA and CDR2 is FQGNSA in the germline V gene.

The V call is TRBV5-1, the J call TRBJ2-7, with 7 bases identical to TRBD2. The CDR3 contains 16 residues. CDR1 is SGHRS, CDR2 YFSETQ, per germline. The ends lost 2 bases at V and 0 bases at J; junction bases unmatched: 8. This chain's CDR3 is CASSFLSGRGSYEQYF. Here the CDR3 DNA reads TGCGCCAGCAGCTTCCTTTCGGGGAGGGGCTCCTACGAGCAGTACTTC.

This chain links TRBV3-1 with TRBJ1-4; D is perhaps TRBD1 (6 bases). The CDR3 spans 12 residues. V lost 1 base and J 10 bases, leaving 7 bases between the germline ends. Germline V lookup: CDR1 LGHDT, CDR2 YNNKEL (reference sequence). The CDR3, as DNA: TGTGCCAGCAGCCAAGGCAGGGGAAAACTGTTTTTT. This translates into CASSQGRGKLFF.

This chain connects TRBV27 to TRBJ2-7; 10 bases align to TRBD2. This CDR3 is 16 amino acids long. The ends lost 7 bases at V and 0 bases at J; junction bases unmatched: 9. The V gene's germline CDR1 is MNHEY and CDR2 SMNVEV (reference sequence). The DNA for the CDR3 is TGTGCCAGCATGAAGACTAGCGGGTTTAGCTCCTACGAGCAGTACTTC. Translating gives CASMKTSGFSSYEQYF.